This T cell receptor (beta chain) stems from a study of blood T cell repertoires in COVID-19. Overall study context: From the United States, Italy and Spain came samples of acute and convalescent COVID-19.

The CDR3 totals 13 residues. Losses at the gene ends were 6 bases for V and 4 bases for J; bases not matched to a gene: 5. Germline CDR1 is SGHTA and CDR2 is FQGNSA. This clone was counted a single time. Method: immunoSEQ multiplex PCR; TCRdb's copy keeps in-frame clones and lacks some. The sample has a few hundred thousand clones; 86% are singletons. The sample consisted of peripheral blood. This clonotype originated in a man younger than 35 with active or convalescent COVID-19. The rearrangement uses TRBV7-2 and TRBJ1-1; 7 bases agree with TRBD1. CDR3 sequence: CASSPQGGTEAFF. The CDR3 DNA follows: TGTGCCAGCAGTCCCCAGGGGGGCACTGAAGCTTTCTTT. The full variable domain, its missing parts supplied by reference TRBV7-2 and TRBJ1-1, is GAGVSQSPSNKVTEKGKDVELRCDPISGHTALYWYRQSLGQGLEFLIYFQGNSAPDKSGLPSDRFSAERTGGSVSTLTIQRTQQEDSAVYLCASSPQGGTEAFFGQGTRLTVV.